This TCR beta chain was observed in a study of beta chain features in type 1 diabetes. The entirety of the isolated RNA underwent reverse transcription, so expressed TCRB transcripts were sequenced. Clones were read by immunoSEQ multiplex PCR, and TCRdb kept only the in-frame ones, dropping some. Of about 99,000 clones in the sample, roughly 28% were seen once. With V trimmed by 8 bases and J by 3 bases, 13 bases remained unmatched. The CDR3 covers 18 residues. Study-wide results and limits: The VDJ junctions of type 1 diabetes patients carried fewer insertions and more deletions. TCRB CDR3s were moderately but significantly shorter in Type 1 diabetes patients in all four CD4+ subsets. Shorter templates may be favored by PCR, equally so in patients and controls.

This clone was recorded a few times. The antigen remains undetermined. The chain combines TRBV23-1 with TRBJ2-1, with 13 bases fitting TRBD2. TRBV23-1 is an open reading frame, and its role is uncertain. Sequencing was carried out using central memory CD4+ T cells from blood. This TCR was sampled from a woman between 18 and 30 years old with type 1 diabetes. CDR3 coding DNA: TGCGCCAGCTGGCACGAACGCGGGACTAGCGGGATCTACAATGAGCAGTTCTTC. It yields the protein CASWHERGTSGIYNEQFF.